This section outlines one TCR beta chain sequence together with its context. The antigen is unknown. Germline lookup yields CDR1 GTSNPN and CDR2 SVGIG (reference sequence). The length of the CDR3 is 14 residues. Unmatched junction bases numbered 9, after V lost 2 bases and J lost 7 bases. These data are taken from a study of molecular identifiers for immune sequencing clone quantification. Study-wide background: Replicate runs used RNA from about 19,000 or 110,000 naive CD8 cells, which was split five ways into aliquots, and four of those aliquots were then sequenced. Regarding the study as a whole: One cell's worth of spiked Jurkat TCR RNA was reportedly detectable among approximately 1 million naive cells.

Sorting recovered naive CD8 T cells on a CD8+CD4-CCR7+CD45RA+ profile. Generation of bulk TCR libraries relied on previously described methods and listed TCR primers. Each CDR3 protein gets one entry after TCRdb re-called the PCR reads with MiXCR. The sample holds some 320,000 distinct CDR3 sequences, roughly 24% seen once. The sample comprised naive CD8+ T cells from blood, with Jurkat cell RNA spiked in. Subset of the sample: FACS-sorted CD8+CD4-CCR7+CD45RA+ naive T cells. The sequence derives from a human donor in good health. Some libraries in this study had Jurkat cell RNA spiked in. The chain joins TRBV30 to TRBJ2-7, with 9 bases that match TRBD1. CDR3 sequence: CAWSHTGGGLEQYF. The CDR3 bases are TGTGCCTGGAGTCACACAGGGGGCGGACTGGAGCAGTACTTC.